The sequence of this TCR beta chain was determined in a study of blood T cell repertoires in COVID-19. Looking at the study overall: From T cells, B-cell-depleted T cells, or PBMCs came the material, which was cDNA or gDNA.

This table comes from immunoSEQ multiplex PCR, and its TCRdb copy is limited to in-frame clones, with some not included. The sample has 150,000 to 200,000 clones; about 88% are singletons. CDR1 is DFQATT and CDR2 is SNEGSKA in the germline V gene (reference sequence). The CDR3 runs 14 residues. The V segment lost 3 bases and the J segment 2 bases; nucleotides outside the gene matches: 3. Adults between about 18 and 95 years of age took part from 24 US areas. The sample taken for sequencing was PBMCs or T cells enriched from blood (not recorded which). The sequence came from a woman aged 18 to 35 who had recovered from COVID-19. The rearrangement uses TRBV20-1 and TRBJ2-2, with TRBD2 matching over 7 bases. The CDR3 here is CSASRGSNTGELFF. The CDR3 DNA is TGCAGTGCTAGTCGCGGGAGTAACACCGGGGAGCTGTTTTTT.